Listed below are T cell receptor beta chains from one sample, sequenced in a study of blood T cell repertoires in COVID-19. Using immunoSEQ multiplex PCR, the repertoire was profiled, and TCRdb retains in-frame clones only, with some absent. The table shows 200,000 to 300,000 clones, with around 83% occurring only once. What was sequenced was peripheral blood. These receptors originate from a woman in her fifties or sixties with active or convalescent COVID-19. The conserved cysteine and the conserved F or W are not part of the CDR3 here.

V	J	CDR3
TRBV10-3	TRBJ2-3	AIGAGSLTDTQY
TRBV18	TRBJ1-3	ASSRDRAGNTIY
TRBV30	TRBJ2-1	AWSGGADEQF
TRBV6-6	TRBJ2-7	ASRNPGTSGEYEQY
TRBV7-9	TRBJ2-6	ASSHSGANVLT
TRBV29-1	TRBJ2-5	SVDGTSGGLYQETQY
TRBV19	TRBJ2-3	ASSKSSPLAGVSDTQY
TRBV7-2	TRBJ1-1	ASSANQGTEAF
TRBV6-5	TRBJ2-7	ASSYLRGGIDEQY
TRBV19	TRBJ2-1	ATWRGGSYNEQF
TRBV21-1	TRBJ1-3	ASKARSDTIY
TRBV18	TRBJ1-5	ASSPTQRSSNQPQH
TRBV21-1	TRBJ1-1	ASSKAQGTGNTEAF
TRBV9	TRBJ1-2	ASSVDWAGQESYGYT
TRBV6-2/TRBV6-3	TRBJ2-7	ASSKDRGIRVQY
TRBV7-8	TRBJ1-5	ASSAHRGAYSNQPQH
TRBV11-2	TRBJ2-1	ASSLVRGGGDEQF
TRBV6-5	TRBJ2-2	ASTTGGEGGELF
TRBV2	TRBJ1-1	ASSEAQRWAEAF
TRBV4-1	TRBJ2-7	ASSQGLLDRERAYEQY
TRBV6-5	TRBJ1-1	ASSYAYPGEGSF
TRBV7-3	TRBJ2-1	ASSLAGGHNEQF
TRBV6-5	TRBJ2-7	ASSNSGQGLGEQY
TRBV6-1	TRBJ1-2	ASSEGGIGNYGYT
TRBV24-1	TRBJ1-5	ATSDQPQGLNQPQH
TRBV13	TRBJ2-3	ASSLGGRRGLTDTQY
TRBV10-3	TRBJ2-5	AINPGSTWETQY
TRBV5-1	TRBJ1-1	ASSFGQGGLAEAF
TRBV9	TRBJ1-6	ASSVTGESPLH
TRBV19	TRBJ2-7	ASSIAGGPYEQY
TRBV6-4	TRBJ2-7	ASITLGVC
TRBV7-2	TRBJ2-1	ASSSWTASSYNEQF
TRBV28	TRBJ1-2	ASSPSTANSYGYT
TRBV4-1	TRBJ2-3	ASSGAIYRGTTDTQY
TRBV21-1	TRBJ1-1	ASSKEAGVGNTEAF
TRBV20-1	TRBJ1-3	SASNRNTIY
TRBV30	TRBJ1-5	ATSQGTGQPQH
TRBV7-6	TRBJ1-1	ASSFSDTEAF
TRBV11-2	TRBJ2-7	ASSFDSHEQY
TRBV7-2	TRBJ2-5	ASSLQRGGGETQY